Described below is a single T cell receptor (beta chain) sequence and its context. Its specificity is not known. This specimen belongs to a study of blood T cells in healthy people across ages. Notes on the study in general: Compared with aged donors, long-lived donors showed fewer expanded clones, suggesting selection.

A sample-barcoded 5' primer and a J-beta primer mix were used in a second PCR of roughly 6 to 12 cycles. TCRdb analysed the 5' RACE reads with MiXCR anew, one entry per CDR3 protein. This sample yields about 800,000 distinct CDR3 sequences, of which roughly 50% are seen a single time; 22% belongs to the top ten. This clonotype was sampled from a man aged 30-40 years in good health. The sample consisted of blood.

CDR3 residues: CASSSSIRANEQFF. CDR3 bases: TGTGCCAGCAGCTCCTCTATTCGGGCCAATGAGCAGTTCTTC. The genes are TRBV7-9 and TRBJ2-1; the D is unclear. V was pared by 4 bases and J by 6 bases, with 13 bases between. CDR3 length: 14 residues. Germline V gene data show CDR1 as SEHNR and CDR2 as FQNEAQ (reference sequence).